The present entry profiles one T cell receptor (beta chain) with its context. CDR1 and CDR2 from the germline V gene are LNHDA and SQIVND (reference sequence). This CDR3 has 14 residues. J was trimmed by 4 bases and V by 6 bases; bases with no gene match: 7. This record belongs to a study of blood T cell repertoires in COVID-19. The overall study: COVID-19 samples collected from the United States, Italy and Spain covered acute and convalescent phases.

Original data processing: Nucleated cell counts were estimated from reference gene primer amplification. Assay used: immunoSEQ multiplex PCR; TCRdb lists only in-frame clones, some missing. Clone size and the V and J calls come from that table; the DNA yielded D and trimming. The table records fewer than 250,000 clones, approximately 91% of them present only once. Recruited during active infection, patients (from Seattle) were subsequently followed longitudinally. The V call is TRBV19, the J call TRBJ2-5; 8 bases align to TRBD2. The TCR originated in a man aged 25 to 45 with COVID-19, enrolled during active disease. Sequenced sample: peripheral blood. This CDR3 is CASRQRGSGETQYF. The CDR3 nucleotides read TGTGCCAGTAGACAGCGGGGGAGTGGAGAGACCCAGTACTTC. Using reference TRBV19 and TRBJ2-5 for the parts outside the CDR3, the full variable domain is DGGITQSPKYLFRKEGQNVTLSCEQNLNHDAMYWYRQDPGQGLRLIYYSQIVNDFQKGDIAEGYSVSREKKESFPLTVTSAQKNPTAFYLCASRQRGSGETQYFGPGTRLLVL.